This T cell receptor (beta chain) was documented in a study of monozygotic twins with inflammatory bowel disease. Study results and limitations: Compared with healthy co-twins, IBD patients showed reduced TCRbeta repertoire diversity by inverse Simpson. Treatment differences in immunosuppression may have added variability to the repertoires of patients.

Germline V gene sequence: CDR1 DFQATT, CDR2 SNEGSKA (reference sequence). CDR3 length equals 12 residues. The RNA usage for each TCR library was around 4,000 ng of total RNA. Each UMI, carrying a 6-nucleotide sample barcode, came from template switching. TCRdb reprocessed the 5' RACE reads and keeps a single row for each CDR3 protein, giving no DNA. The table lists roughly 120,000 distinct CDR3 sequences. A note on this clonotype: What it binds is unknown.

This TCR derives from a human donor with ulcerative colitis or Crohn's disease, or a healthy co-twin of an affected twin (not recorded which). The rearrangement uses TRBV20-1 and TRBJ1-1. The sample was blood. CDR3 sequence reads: CSACRADTEAFF.